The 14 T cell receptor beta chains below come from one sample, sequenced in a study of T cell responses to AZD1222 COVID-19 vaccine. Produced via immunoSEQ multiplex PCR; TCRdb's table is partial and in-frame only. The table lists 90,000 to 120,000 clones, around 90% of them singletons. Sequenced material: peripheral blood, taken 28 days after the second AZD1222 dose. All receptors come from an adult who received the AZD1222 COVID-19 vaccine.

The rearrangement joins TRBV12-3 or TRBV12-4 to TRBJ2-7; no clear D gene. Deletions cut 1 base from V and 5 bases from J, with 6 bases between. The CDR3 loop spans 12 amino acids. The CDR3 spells CASSLGVNEQYF. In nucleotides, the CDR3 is TGTGCCAGCAGTTTAGGGGTCAACGAGCAGTACTTC.

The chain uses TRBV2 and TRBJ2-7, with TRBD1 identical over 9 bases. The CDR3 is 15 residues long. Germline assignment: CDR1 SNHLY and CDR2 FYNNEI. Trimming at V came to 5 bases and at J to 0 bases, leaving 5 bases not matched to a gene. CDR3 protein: CASSTGTGSSYEQYF. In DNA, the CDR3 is TGTGCCAGCAGTACGGGGACAGGGAGCTCCTACGAGCAGTACTTC. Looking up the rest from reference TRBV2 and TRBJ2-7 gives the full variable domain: EPEVTQTPSHQVTQMGQEVILRCVPISNHLYFYWYRQILGQKVEFLVSFYNNEISEKSEIFDDQFSVERPDGSNFTLKIRSTKLEDSAMYFCASSTGTGSSYEQYFGPGTRLTVT.

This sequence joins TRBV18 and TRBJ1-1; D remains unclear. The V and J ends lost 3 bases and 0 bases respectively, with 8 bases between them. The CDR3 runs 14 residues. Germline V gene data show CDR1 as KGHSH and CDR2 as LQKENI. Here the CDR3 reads CASSPGQMNTEAFF. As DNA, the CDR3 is TGTGCCAGCTCACCGGGCCAGATGAACACTGAAGCTTTCTTT. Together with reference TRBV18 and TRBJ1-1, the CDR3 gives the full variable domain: NAGVMQNPRHLVRRRGQEARLRCSPMKGHSHVYWYRQLPEEGLKFMVYLQKENIIDESGMPKERFSAEFPKEGPSILRIQQVVRGDSAAYFCASSPGQMNTEAFFGQGTRLTVV.

The CDR3, as DNA: TGTGCCAGCAGTTTAGATCGAGGGGGAGGCTACACCTTC. Amino acid sequence: CASSLDRGGGYTF. J is TRBJ1-2 and V is TRBV12-3 or TRBV12-4, with D perhaps matching TRBD1 (6 bases). The CDR3 runs to 13 residues. V lost 1 base and J 8 bases, leaving 11 bases between the germline ends.

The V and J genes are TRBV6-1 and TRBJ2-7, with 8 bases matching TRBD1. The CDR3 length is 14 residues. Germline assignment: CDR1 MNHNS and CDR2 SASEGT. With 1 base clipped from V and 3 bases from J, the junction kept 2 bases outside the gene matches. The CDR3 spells CASSEVGQVYEQYF. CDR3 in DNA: TGTGCCAGCAGTGAAGTGGGACAGGTCTACGAGCAGTACTTC.

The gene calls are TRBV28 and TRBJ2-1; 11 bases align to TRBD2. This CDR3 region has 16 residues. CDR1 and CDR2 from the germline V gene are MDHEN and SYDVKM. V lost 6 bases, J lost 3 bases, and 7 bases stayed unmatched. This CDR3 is CASRTSGTSGYNEQFF. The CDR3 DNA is TGTGCCAGCAGAACGAGCGGGACTAGCGGCTACAATGAGCAGTTCTTC.

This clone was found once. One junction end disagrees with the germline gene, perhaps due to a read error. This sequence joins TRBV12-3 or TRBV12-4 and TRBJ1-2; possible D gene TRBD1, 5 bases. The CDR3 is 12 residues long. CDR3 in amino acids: CAGSGGNYGYTF. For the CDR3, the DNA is TGTGCCGGCAGCGGGGGTAACTATGGCTACACCTTC.

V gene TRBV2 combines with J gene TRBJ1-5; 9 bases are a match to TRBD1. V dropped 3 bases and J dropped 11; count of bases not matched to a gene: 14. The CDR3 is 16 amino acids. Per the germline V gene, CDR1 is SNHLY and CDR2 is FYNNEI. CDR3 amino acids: CASSDVTGGSIMSQHF. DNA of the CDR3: TGTGCCAGCAGTGATGTGACAGGGGGATCAATTATGTCCCAGCATTTT.

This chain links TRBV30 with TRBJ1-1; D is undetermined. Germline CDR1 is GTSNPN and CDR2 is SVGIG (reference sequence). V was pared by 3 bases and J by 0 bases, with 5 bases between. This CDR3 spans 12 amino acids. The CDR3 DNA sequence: TGTGCCTGGAGAGAGATGAACACTGAAGCTTTCTTT. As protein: CAWREMNTEAFF.

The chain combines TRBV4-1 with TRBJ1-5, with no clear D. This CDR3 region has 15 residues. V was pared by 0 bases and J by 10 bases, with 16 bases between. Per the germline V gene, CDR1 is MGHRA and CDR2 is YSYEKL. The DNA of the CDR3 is TGCGCCAGCAGCCAAGATAGGGCAGATCTCAGCCCCCAGCATTTT. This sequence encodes CASSQDRADLSPQHF.

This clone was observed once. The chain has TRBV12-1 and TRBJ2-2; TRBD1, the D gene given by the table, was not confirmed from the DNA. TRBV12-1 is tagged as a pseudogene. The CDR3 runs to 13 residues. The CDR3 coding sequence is TGTGCCAGCAGTTTACAGGGCTCTGGGGAGCTGTTTTTT. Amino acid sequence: CASSLQGSGELFF.

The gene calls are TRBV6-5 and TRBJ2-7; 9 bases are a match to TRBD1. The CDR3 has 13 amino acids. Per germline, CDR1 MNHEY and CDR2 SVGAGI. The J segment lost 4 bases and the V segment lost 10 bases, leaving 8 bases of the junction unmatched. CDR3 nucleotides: TGTGCCACCTTAACCGGGACAGGGTACGAGCAGTACTTC. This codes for CATLTGTGYEQYF.

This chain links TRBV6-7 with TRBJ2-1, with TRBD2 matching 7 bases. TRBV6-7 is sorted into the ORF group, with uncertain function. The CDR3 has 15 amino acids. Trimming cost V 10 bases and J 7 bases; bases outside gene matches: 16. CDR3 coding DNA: TGTGCCATCGCCGGGGGGACGGGGGGAAAGAATGAGCAGTTCTTC. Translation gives CAIAGGTGGKNEQFF.

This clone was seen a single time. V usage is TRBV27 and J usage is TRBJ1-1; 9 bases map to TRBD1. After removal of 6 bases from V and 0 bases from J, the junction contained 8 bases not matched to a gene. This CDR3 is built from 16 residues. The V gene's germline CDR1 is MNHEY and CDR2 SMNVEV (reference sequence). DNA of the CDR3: TGTGCCAGCAGCCTCACAGGGGGCACCCTGAACACTGAAGCTTTCTTT. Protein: CASSLTGGTLNTEAFF.